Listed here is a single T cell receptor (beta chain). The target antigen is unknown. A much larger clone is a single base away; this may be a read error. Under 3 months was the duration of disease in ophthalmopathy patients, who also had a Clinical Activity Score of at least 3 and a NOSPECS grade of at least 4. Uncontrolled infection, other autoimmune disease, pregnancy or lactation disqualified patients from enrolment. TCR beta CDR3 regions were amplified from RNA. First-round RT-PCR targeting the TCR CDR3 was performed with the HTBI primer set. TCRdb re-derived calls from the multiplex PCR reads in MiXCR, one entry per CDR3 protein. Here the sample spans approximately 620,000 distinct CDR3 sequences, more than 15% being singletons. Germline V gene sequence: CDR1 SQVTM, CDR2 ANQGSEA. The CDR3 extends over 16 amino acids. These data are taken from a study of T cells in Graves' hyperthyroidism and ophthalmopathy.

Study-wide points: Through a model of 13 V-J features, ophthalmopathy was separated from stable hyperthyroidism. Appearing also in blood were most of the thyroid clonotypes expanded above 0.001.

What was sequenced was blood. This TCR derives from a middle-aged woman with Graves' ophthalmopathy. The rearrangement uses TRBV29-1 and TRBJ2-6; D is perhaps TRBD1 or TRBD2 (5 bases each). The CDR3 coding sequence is TGCAGCGTTGATGGGACGGGAAGCTCTGGGGCCAACGCCCTGACTTTC. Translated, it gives CSVDGTGSSGANALTF.